Described below is a single T cell receptor beta chain sequence and its context. Its cognate antigen is unknown. This specimen belongs to a study of identifying expanded T cells in peripheral blood. Findings and limits, study-wide: Technical replicates showed about 1.1 changed clones; approximately two weeks 15 to 20; four weeks 19.

Some clones are missing from TCRdb's copy, which holds only in-frame ones; the method was immunoSEQ multiplex PCR. This table has 70,000 to 100,000 clones, 88% appearing once. Collection occurred without any documented infections or immune events in donors. The ends lost 7 bases at V and 5 bases at J; junction bases unmatched: 7. Germline V gene data show CDR1 as MNHNS and CDR2 as SASEGT. The CDR3 spans 14 residues. The chain is built from TRBV6-1 and TRBJ1-5; 8 positions agree with TRBD1. The clonotype comes from a person aged 18 to 75 in good health. The sample was blood. The CDR3 reads CASTWDRYDQPQHF. CDR3 bases: TGTGCCAGCACCTGGGACAGGTACGATCAGCCCCAGCATTTT.